The 19 T cell receptor beta chains reported below all come from one sample, sequenced in a study of human T cells and chemical hapten exposure (dated by TCRdb to the early 2020s). This specimen's time point label, per the study, means: patch test 1, 2 weeks after DPC sensitization. The sample's treatment or condition, from its label and the paper: therapeutic diphenylcyclopropenone sensitization with weekly scalp DPC. Libraries were made using RACE. The sample was run on a NextSeq 500. TCRdb cleaned the public reads at Q25 with fastp, built clones with MiXCR and kept in-frame beta chains. Rows are combined by CDR3 protein, so each entry shows the most common genes and DNA. The sample table lists approximately 77,000 distinct CDR3 sequences, about 8% of them with a count of one. Approximately 1.5% of the sample is taken by the ten largest. Sequenced material: whole blood, taken in connection with sensitization to the hapten diphenylcyclopropenone (DPC). The origin of the receptors is a woman in her twenties or thirties with alopecia areata. Some clones in this sample may be carry-over from other donors' samples.

This clonotype was counted a few times. The V gene is TRBV23-1, the J gene TRBJ1-5; no clear D gene. TRBV23-1 has ORF status, its function being uncertain. The V gene lost 2 bases and the J gene lost 4 bases, with 21 bases spanning the gap. This CDR3 is built from 18 residues. CDR3: CASSQRVGAHKPNQPQHF. CDR3 sequence (DNA): TGCGCCAGCAGTCAAAGAGTGGGCGCGCACAAACCTAATCAGCCCCAGCATTTT.

This clonotype has at least ten counts. This rearrangement joins TRBV10-3 to TRBJ2-7; D is perhaps TRBD1 (6 bases). Trimming shortened V by 3 bases and J by 2 bases, and 11 bases separated the two germline ends. The CDR3 is made up of 14 amino acids. Germline V gene data show CDR1 as ENHRY and CDR2 as SYGVKD. The CDR3 DNA is TGTGCCATCAGTGATTTGCCAGGGGCCTACGAGCAGTACTTC. Translated, it gives CAISDLPGAYEQYF.

The CDR3 bases are TGTGCCAGCAGTGAGGAAGGGAATGGCAAAAACATTCAGTACTTC. This translates into CASSEEGNGKNIQYF. The chain carries TRBV2 and TRBJ2-4; D uncertain. V dropped 3 bases and J dropped 3 bases, with 12 bases sitting between them. There are 15 residues in the CDR3. Per germline, CDR1 SNHLY and CDR2 FYNNEI.

This clonotype was counted between two and nine times. The V gene is TRBV28, the J gene TRBJ1-2, with D hard to call. The V end was cut by 5 bases, the J end by 4 bases, with 8 bases between. This CDR3 is 12 amino acids long. Looked up from germline, CDR1 is MDHEN and CDR2 is SYDVKM. This CDR3 is CASSLPGYGYTF. In DNA form, the CDR3 reads TGTGCCAGCAGTCTACCTGGCTATGGCTACACCTTC.

The CDR3 DNA reads as TGTGCCAGCAGTTATACGACTAGCGGGGCAAGTCGAAACATTCAGTACTTC. This sequence encodes CASSYTTSGASRNIQYF. The rearrangement links TRBV6-2 or TRBV6-3 to TRBJ2-4; 11 bases agree with TRBD2. CDR3 length: 17 amino acids. Trimming took 3 bases from V and 6 from J; bases not matched to a gene: 10. Germline V gene lookup returns CDR1 MNHEY and CDR2 SVGEGT.

The genes are TRBV5-1 and TRBJ2-7; D may be TRBD1 (5 bases). V was clipped by 1 base and J by 6 bases, with 11 bases between them. From germline, CDR1 is SGHRS and CDR2 YFSETQ. The CDR3 totals 13 residues. The CDR3 protein is CASSLHQGFEQYF. The CDR3 DNA is TGCGCCAGCAGCTTGCATCAGGGCTTCGAGCAGTACTTC.

The table lists this clonotype with a few counts. The rearrangement links TRBV12-3 or TRBV12-4 to TRBJ2-5, with a possible D match to TRBD2 (6 bases). Trimming left V 4 bases short and J 1 base short, with 10 bases between. The length of the CDR3 is 14 residues. CDR3 protein: CASSSLGGQETQYF. CDR3 in DNA: TGTGCCAGCAGTTCCCTGGGGGGCCAAGAGACCCAGTACTTC.

This clonotype was seen repeatedly, ten times or more. The rearrangement links TRBV20-1 to TRBJ2-3; tentatively, D is TRBD1 (7 bases). The germline V gene encodes CDR1 DFQATT and CDR2 SNEGSKA (reference sequence). V lost 4 bases to trimming and J lost 4 bases, with 15 bases between them. CDR3 length: 14 amino acids. CDR3 region: CSATGGLLPDTQYF. The CDR3 DNA reads TGCAGTGCTACAGGGGGGCTGCTCCCAGATACGCAGTATTTT.

This clonotype was observed many times. The V call is TRBV20-1, the J call TRBJ2-1; D is unclear. Germline V gene sequence: CDR1 DFQATT, CDR2 SNEGSKA (reference sequence). Trimming removed 2 bases from V and 0 bases from J, with 8 bases in between. CDR3 length equals 14 residues. The CDR3 DNA sequence: TGCAGTGCTAGACGTGGTATCTCCTACAATGAGCAGTTCTTC. Translated, it gives CSARRGISYNEQFF.

This clonotype was picked up many times. The chain couples TRBV20-1 to TRBJ1-2, with TRBD1 matching 9 bases. Germline V CDR1 and CDR2: DFQATT, SNEGSKA (reference sequence). This CDR3 is 14 amino acids long. V lost 3 bases to trimming and J lost 4 bases; unmatched junction nucleotides: 6. CDR3 sequence (DNA): TGCAGTGCTAGCGAAGGGACAGGGAGCTATGGCTACACCTTC. Translating it yields CSASEGTGSYGYTF.

This clonotype was observed a handful of times. The J gene is TRBJ1-2, the V gene TRBV5-1, with TRBD1 matching over 10 bases. The germline gives CDR1 SGHRS, CDR2 YFSETQ. The length of the CDR3 is 15 residues. V shed 3 bases, J shed 3 bases, and the junction held 5 bases outside the gene matches. Here the CDR3 DNA reads TGCGCCAGCAGCTCCGGGGGACAGGGGTACTATGGCTACACCTTC. Translation gives CASSSGGQGYYGYTF.

This clonotype was recorded many times. The chain uses TRBV20-1 and TRBJ2-5; D gene unclear. The CDR3 runs 15 residues. The germline V gene encodes CDR1 DFQATT and CDR2 SNEGSKA (reference sequence). Trimming left V 0 bases short and J 2 bases short, with 13 bases between. CDR3 nucleotide sequence: TGCAGTGCTAGAGATCCGGGCCGCAAGCAAGAGACCCAGTACTTC. It yields the protein CSARDPGRKQETQYF.

In this sample, this clonotype turned up a few times. The genes are TRBV2 and TRBJ2-1, with 13 positions matching TRBD2. After removal of 5 bases from V and 5 bases from J, the junction contained 3 bases not matched to a gene. Per germline, CDR1 SNHLY and CDR2 FYNNEI. The CDR3 length is 15 residues. This CDR3 reads CASSLLAGGHNEQFF. CDR3 DNA: TGTGCCAGCAGTCTACTAGCGGGGGGGCACAATGAGCAGTTCTTC.

This clonotype was found many times. V usage is TRBV28 and J usage is TRBJ1-1, with D possibly matching TRBD1 (5 bases). Trimming left V 8 bases short and J 3 bases short, with 16 bases between. Germline values: CDR1 MDHEN, CDR2 SYDVKM. The CDR3 consists of 14 residues. CDR3 in amino acids: CASLSPGLDTEAFF. The CDR3 DNA follows: TGTGCCAGCTTATCACCGGGACTCGACACTGAAGCTTTCTTT.

This clonotype has a count of ten or more. The V gene is TRBV25-1, the J gene TRBJ2-1, with D unresolved. The CDR3 contains 15 residues. Trimming shortened V by 2 bases and J by 0 bases, and 8 bases separated the two germline ends. Germline V gene sequence: CDR1 MGHDK, CDR2 SYGVNS. The CDR3 DNA sequence: TGTGCCAGCAGTGAACAGGCGAGCTCCTACAATGAGCAGTTCTTC. Protein sequence: CASSEQASSYNEQFF.

Only a few counts were recorded for this clonotype. The chain combines TRBV10-3 with TRBJ2-7; D is perhaps TRBD1 (6 bases). The CDR3 covers 14 residues. CDR1 and CDR2 (germline): ENHRY, SYGVKD. The ends were cut back, 2 bases at V and 0 bases at J, with 8 bases in the middle. CDR3 protein: CAISETGISYEQYF. The CDR3 coding sequence is TGTGCCATCAGTGAGACAGGGATCTCCTACGAGCAGTACTTC.

Many counts were recorded for this clonotype. The chain joins TRBV12-3 or TRBV12-4 to TRBJ2-2, with unresolved D. This CDR3 comprises 12 residues. Trimming removed 6 bases at V and 3 bases at J, with 5 bases between. The CDR3 sequence is CASRVHTGELFF. The CDR3 DNA follows: TGTGCCAGCAGGGTCCACACCGGGGAGCTGTTTTTT.

This clonotype was recorded many times. The rearrangement uses TRBV11-2 and TRBJ2-7; D is possibly TRBD1 (5 bases). The CDR3 loop spans 13 amino acids. The V gene lost 5 bases and the J gene lost 7 bases, with 15 bases spanning the gap. Germline CDR1 reads SGHAT; CDR2 reads FQNNGV. DNA of the CDR3: TGTGCCAGCAGCCGAGAAGCAGGGAATGAGCAGTACTTC. This codes for CASSREAGNEQYF.

This clonotype has ten or more counts. The J gene is TRBJ1-4, the V gene TRBV7-9; 7 bases are a match to TRBD1. Trimming at V came to 4 bases and at J to 3 bases, leaving 2 bases not matched to a gene. This CDR3 comprises 14 residues. Germline V gene sequence: CDR1 SEHNR, CDR2 FQNEAQ (reference sequence). The CDR3 region is CASSYDRANEKLFF. DNA for the CDR3: TGTGCCAGCAGCTACGACAGGGCTAATGAAAAACTGTTTTTT.